This T cell receptor (beta chain) was found in a study of response to subunit inactivated influenza vaccine. This CDR3 is 17 amino acids long. Germline trimming cut 5 bases from V and 5 bases from J; bases unmatched to any gene: 15. Germline assignment: CDR1 MNHEY and CDR2 SVGEGT. Study outcomes and limitations: Researchers suggested that each seasonal influenza vaccination recruits few new T cells.

TCRdb passed the RT-PCR reads through MiXCR, listing each CDR3 protein once. There are 600,000 to 700,000 distinct CDR3 sequences in the sample; 14% occur only once, and approximately 7.6% lies in the top ten. Points on this clonotype: The antigen is undetermined.

This specimen consisted of PBMCs from blood, obtained 14 to 15 days before vaccination. The TCR sequence derives from a man aged 50 to 60 who received an inactivated influenza vaccine. This chain joins TRBV6-2 or TRBV6-3 and TRBJ2-5; 9 positions match TRBD2. CDR3 DNA: TGTGCCAGCAGTGGCGGGACAGAGAGCGGGAGGTGGGAGACCCAGTACTTC. Its translation: CASSGGTESGRWETQYF.